The 17 T cell receptor beta chains below all came from one sample that was sequenced in a study of blood T cell repertoires in COVID-19. TCRdb keeps only in-frame clones here, not all; method: immunoSEQ multiplex PCR. This table holds just over 150,000 clones, 92% found once. Sequencing used peripheral blood. These receptors were taken from a man aged 30 to 39 with COVID-19, enrolled during active disease.

This clone appeared a single time. The chain links TRBV7-2 to TRBJ1-1; tentatively, D is TRBD1 (5 bases). Trimming removed 3 bases from V and 3 bases from J, with 11 bases in between. The germline V gene has CDR1 SGHTA and CDR2 FQGNSA. The CDR3 is 14 residues long. The CDR3, as DNA: TGTGCCAGCAGCTTCAGGGAGGAGCACACTGAAGCTTTCTTT. Its protein is CASSFREEHTEAFF.

This clone was detected only a few times. This chain connects TRBV6-2 or TRBV6-3 to TRBJ2-1, with 8 bases identical to TRBD2. Per germline, CDR1 MNHEY and CDR2 SVGEGT. V was pared by 0 bases and J by 10 bases, with 5 bases of the junction left unmatched. The CDR3 is 14 amino acids. In DNA, the CDR3 is TGTGCCAGCAGTTACTCGACACGGGGGGGCGAGCAGTTCTTC. Amino acids: CASSYSTRGGEQFF.

This chain uses TRBV6-5 with TRBJ1-2; 9 bases are a match to TRBD1. This CDR3 is 13 amino acids long. Trimming at V came to 7 bases and at J to 4 bases, leaving 4 bases not matched to a gene. Germline-derived CDR1 and CDR2 are MNHEY and SVGAGI. CDR3 sequence (DNA): TGTGCCAGCAACTTGGGACAGGGCTATGGCTACACCTTC. It is translated as CASNLGQGYGYTF.

The CDR3 DNA reads as TGTGCCAGCAGCGTAGATGGGGGGTCTGGCACCGGGGAGCTGTTTTTT. This encodes CASSVDGGSGTGELFF. The chain carries TRBV9 and TRBJ2-2; possibly TRBD2 for D (6 bases). The CDR3 consists of 16 residues. V dropped 0 bases and J dropped 4 bases, with 13 bases sitting between them. Germline loops: CDR1 SGDLS, CDR2 YYNGEE. The full variable domain, with the rest looked up from reference TRBV9 and TRBJ2-2, is DSGVTQTPKHLITATGQRVTLRCSPRSGDLSVYWYQQSLDQGLQFLIQYYNGEERAKGNILERFSAQQFPDLHSELNLSSLELGDSALYFCASSVDGGSGTGELFFGEGSRLTVL.

The rearrangement links TRBV18 to TRBJ1-5; D remains ambiguous. The CDR3 contains 14 residues. Trimming took off 3 bases at V and 7 bases at J, with 13 bases between the two ends. Germline CDR1 KGHSH, CDR2 LQKENI. The CDR3: CASSPVAGNQPQHF. The DNA of the CDR3 is TGTGCCAGCTCACCGGTTGCGGGAAACCAGCCCCAGCATTTT.

This sequence joins TRBV6-2 or TRBV6-3 and TRBJ1-1; D gene uncertain. CDR1 MNHEY and CDR2 SVGEGT come from the germline V gene. This CDR3 has 14 residues. V shed 2 bases and J shed 5 bases, with 12 bases lying between them. CDR3 loop: CASSYANRRTEAFF. Written as DNA, the CDR3 is TGTGCCAGCAGTTACGCCAACCGGCGGACTGAAGCTTTCTTT.

The chain uses TRBV4-3 and TRBJ1-1; 7 bases match TRBD1. The CDR3 has 15 amino acids. Trimming at V came to 2 bases and at J to 8 bases, leaving 11 bases not matched to a gene. In germline, CDR1 is LGHNA, CDR2 YSLEER. CDR3 loop: CASSQYSEGALEAFF. CDR3 in DNA: TGCGCCAGCAGCCAATACTCAGAGGGGGCCCTCGAAGCTTTCTTT.

The chain uses TRBV5-6 and TRBJ2-1, with TRBD2 identical over 9 bases. J gave up 3 bases and V 3 bases, and 4 bases lay outside the gene matches. The germline V gene has CDR1 SGHDT and CDR2 YYEEEE. The CDR3 length is 15 residues. CDR3 residues: CASSWLAGSYNEQFF. In DNA form, the CDR3 reads TGTGCCAGCAGCTGGCTAGCGGGAAGCTACAATGAGCAGTTCTTC.

The J gene is TRBJ2-5, the V gene TRBV7-6; a possible D gene is TRBD1 (5 bases). There are 15 residues in the CDR3. The V gene lost 7 bases and the J gene lost 2 bases, with 17 bases spanning the gap. Germline V gene sequence: CDR1 SGHVS, CDR2 FNYEAQ. CDR3 residues: CASTAKVGPQETQYF. The CDR3 DNA follows: TGTGCCAGCACGGCAAAGGTGGGGCCACAAGAGACCCAGTACTTC.

V and J are TRBV6-1 and TRBJ2-5; 8 bases are a match to TRBD1. V lost 0 bases to trimming and J lost 4 bases; unmatched junction nucleotides: 1. The CDR3 sequence is 14 residues long. Germline CDR1 MNHNS, CDR2 SASEGT. DNA of the CDR3: TGTGCCAGCAGTGAAGCAGGGACAGGAGAGACCCAGTACTTC. Translating it yields CASSEAGTGETQYF.

The chain employs TRBV25-1 and TRBJ1-6, with D possibly matching TRBD1 (6 bases). Germline CDR1 MGHDK, CDR2 SYGVNS. This CDR3 comprises 14 residues. Trimming took off 6 bases at V and 4 bases at J, with 10 bases between the two ends. The CDR3 DNA reads TGTGCCAGCAGGCAGGGGTGGTATAATTCACCCCTCCACTTT. It encodes CASRQGWYNSPLHF. Using reference TRBV25-1 and TRBJ1-6 for the parts outside the CDR3, the full variable domain is EADIYQTPRYLVIGTGKKITLECSQTMGHDKMYWYQQDPGMELHLIHYSYGVNSTEKGDLSSESTVSRIRTEHFPLTLESARPSHTSQYLCASRQGWYNSPLHFGNGTRLTVT.

The rearrangement links TRBV7-3 to TRBJ2-3; 14 bases fit TRBD2. V lost 5 bases and J lost 4; bases outside the gene matches: 8. Germline CDR1 reads SGHTA; CDR2 reads FQGTGA. CDR3 length: 17 amino acids. This CDR3 is CASSPQGLAGDPDTQYF. The CDR3 coding sequence is TGTGCCAGCAGCCCCCAGGGACTAGCGGGAGATCCAGATACGCAGTATTTT.

J is TRBJ1-2 and V is TRBV5-1; D is perhaps TRBD1 (5 bases). V was pared by 4 bases and J by 4 bases, with 20 bases between. CDR1 is SGHRS and CDR2 is YFSETQ in the germline V gene. The CDR3 extends over 16 amino acids. The CDR3 sequence is CASSPTVTGILYGYTF. CDR3 in DNA: TGCGCCAGCAGCCCAACAGTCACAGGAATCCTCTATGGCTACACCTTC.

This clone was seen only a few times. For the CDR3, the DNA is TGCGCCAGCAGCGGCGGACAAACTAATGAAAAACTGTTTTTT. It specifies CASSGGQTNEKLFF. This chain links TRBV5-1 with TRBJ1-4, with D possibly TRBD1 on 5 matching bases. The CDR3 runs to 14 residues. CDR1 and CDR2 from the germline V gene are SGHRS and YFSETQ. V was clipped by 4 bases and J by 1 base, with 8 bases between them.

The chain recombines TRBV28 with TRBJ2-7, with 8 bases fitting TRBD2. Trimming removed 8 bases from V and 1 base from J; junction bases left unmatched: 13. CDR1 MDHEN and CDR2 SYDVKM come from the germline V gene. The CDR3 is 16 amino acids. The CDR3 region has the DNA TGTGCCAGCCACCCCGGGGGGGGCCACACTTCCTACGAGCAGTACTTC. It specifies CASHPGGGHTSYEQYF.

V gene TRBV18 combines with J gene TRBJ2-7, with D tentatively TRBD1 (5 bases). The germline gives CDR1 KGHSH, CDR2 LQKENI. The CDR3 length is 13 residues. V gave up 3 bases and J gave up 2 bases, with 8 bases separating them. The CDR3 DNA sequence: TGTGCCAGCTCACCCGACAGCCCCTACGAGCAGTACTTC. Translation: CASSPDSPYEQYF. The entire variable domain, with the rest obtained from reference TRBV18 and TRBJ2-7, is as follows: NAGVMQNPRHLVRRRGQEARLRCSPMKGHSHVYWYRQLPEEGLKFMVYLQKENIIDESGMPKERFSAEFPKEGPSILRIQQVVRGDSAAYFCASSPDSPYEQYFGPGTRLTVT.

The chain couples TRBV6-2 or TRBV6-3 to TRBJ2-3, with 7 bases matching TRBD2. V shed 5 bases and J 2 bases; nucleotides not matched to a gene: 4. The germline V gene has CDR1 MNHEY and CDR2 SVGEGT. This CDR3 region has 14 residues. CDR3: CASSLAGVTDTQYF. Written as DNA, the CDR3 is TGTGCCAGCAGTCTTGCGGGGGTCACAGATACGCAGTATTTT.